Presented here are 6 T cell receptor beta chains from one specimen sequenced in a study of blood T cell repertoires in COVID-19. Only in-frame clones appear in the TCRdb table, and some are missing; sequencing was by immunoSEQ multiplex PCR. Among roughly 240,000 clones listed, around 88% were seen once. The source material was PBMCs or T cells enriched from blood (not recorded which). The receptors come from a woman between 50 and 59 years old who had recovered from COVID-19.

The genes are TRBV5-1 and TRBJ2-1; TRBD1 is a possible D gene (5 bases). V was clipped by 4 bases and J by 4 bases, with 18 bases between them. The CDR3 spans 16 residues. Germline loops: CDR1 SGHRS, CDR2 YFSETQ. In nucleotides, the CDR3 is TGCGCCAGCAGCACCGACCCAGGGATAGGGTACAATGAGCAGTTCTTC. It codes for CASSTDPGIGYNEQFF.

The V and J genes are TRBV19 and TRBJ1-1; D ambiguous. Per germline, CDR1 LNHDA and CDR2 SQIVND (reference sequence). The germline V and J ends were trimmed by 10 bases and 2 bases, with 11 bases remaining between them. This CDR3 spans 12 amino acids. The CDR3 sequence: CATRLQNTEAFF. CDR3 DNA: TGTGCCACCAGACTGCAAAACACTGAAGCTTTCTTT.

The CDR3: CASSFTGGDYEQYF. For the CDR3, the DNA is TGTGCCAGCAGCTTTACAGGGGGCGACTACGAGCAGTACTTC. The chain combines TRBV7-6 with TRBJ2-7; 9 bases agree with TRBD1. This CDR3 has 14 residues. V was pared by 3 bases and J by 3 bases, with 3 bases of the junction left unmatched. Looked up from germline, CDR1 is SGHVS and CDR2 is FNYEAQ.

The V gene is TRBV7-2, the J gene TRBJ2-3; TRBD1 aligns across 10 bases. With V trimmed by 5 bases and J by 3 bases, 5 bases remained unmatched. Germline CDR1 SGHTA, CDR2 FQGNSA. The CDR3 has 15 amino acids. CDR3 amino acids: CASSVRDRGTDTQYF. The CDR3 nucleotides read TGTGCCAGCAGCGTCCGGGACAGGGGTACAGATACGCAGTATTTT.

This sequence joins TRBV5-1 and TRBJ1-2, with a possible D match to TRBD1 (6 bases). The V and J ends lost 3 bases and 5 bases respectively, with 14 bases between them. The CDR3 has 14 amino acids. The V gene's germline CDR1 is SGHRS and CDR2 YFSETQ. CDR3 sequence reads: CASSYLGTKYGYTF. CDR3 nucleotide sequence: TGCGCCAGCAGCTACCTCGGGACAAAGTATGGCTACACCTTC.

This clone occurred once. V gene TRBV19 combines with J gene TRBJ1-5; 7 bases line up with TRBD1. Looked up from germline, CDR1 is LNHDA and CDR2 is SQIVND (reference sequence). There are 13 residues in the CDR3. V was pared by 9 bases and J by 6 bases, with 8 bases of the junction left unmatched. CDR3 DNA: TGTGCCAGCACCTCAGGGGGACGTCAGCCCCAGCATTTT. It is translated as CASTSGGRQPQHF.